This TCR beta chain is drawn from a study of siplizumab effects on memory and regulatory T cells. Study-level findings and limits: Phenotypic classification as naive or memory proved unattainable for roughly 75-96% of proliferating CD4+ or CD8+ clones. There were only a minor fraction of alloreactive clones that mapped to unstimulated subsets. Apparently more diverse than memory cells, naive T cells also seemed major alloresponse contributors.

About this clone itself: Antigen specificity is unknown.

The V segment lost 1 base and the J segment 5 bases; nucleotides outside the gene matches: 9. This CDR3 is 17 amino acids long. Germline CDR1 is ENHRY and CDR2 is SYGVKD. Per-sample assaying covered around 10^5 TCR templates. The repertoire was sequenced with immunoSEQ multiplex PCR; TCRdb's copy has only in-frame clones and lacks some. The sample consists of around 120,000 clones, approximately 94% of them appearing once. The chain links TRBV10-3 to TRBJ2-2; 8 bases line up with TRBD1. The receptor's source is a human donor in good health. Specimen: non-Treg CD4+ T cells sorted from blood. The CDR3 DNA sequence: TGTGCCATCAGTGAGTTTGTCCCAGGGGGCGATACCGGGGAGCTGTTTTTT. It yields the protein CAISEFVPGGDTGELFF.